This T cell receptor beta chain stems from a study of blood T cell repertoires in COVID-19. Study-level background: PBMCs, B-cell-depleted T cells, or T cells were the source of the cDNA or gDNA that made up the material.

Original methodology: Scientists estimated how many nucleated cells there were by amplifying reference gene primers. Generated by immunoSEQ multiplex PCR, the TCRdb table keeps only in-frame clones and is missing some. From that table come the V and J calls and clone size; the DNA was used to work out D and trimming. The sample records under 250,000 clones, roughly 90% being singletons. Trimming removed 5 bases at V and 8 bases at J, with 21 bases between. Germline assignment: CDR1 MNHNY and CDR2 SVGAGI (reference sequence). CDR3 size: 15 residues. The V call is TRBV6-6, the J call TRBJ1-2; tentatively, D is TRBD1 (5 bases). The sequencing input was peripheral blood. The receptor was isolated from a woman aged 55-75 years with acute or convalescent COVID-19. The DNA for the CDR3 is TGTGCCAGCAGTGATGGGGCCGGGAGCCCGGGGGGCTACACCTTC. This codes for CASSDGAGSPGGYTF.